The 10 T cell receptor beta chains reported below all come from one sample, sequenced in a study of vaccination effects on CD4 cells after COVID-19. ViraFEST expansion of antigen-specific CD4+ T cells with viral peptide pools preceded sequencing. The culture ran for less than 12 days, and then CD4+ T cells were isolated. Their cognate antigens are unknown. Sequencing used immunoSEQ multiplex PCR; TCRdb keeps in-frame clones, though not all of them. Of around 79,000 clones in the sample, around 74% were seen once. The sample was CD4+ T cells from PBMCs cultured with HCoV-229E spike peptides, taken before COVID-19 vaccination. The receptors stem from a human donor who received a COVID-19 vaccine.

This rearrangement joins TRBV30 to TRBJ2-2; TRBD2 aligns across 7 bases. This CDR3 has 16 residues. V trimming: 0 bases; J trimming: 4 bases; junction bases outside the gene matches: 8. Germline V gene lookup returns CDR1 GTSNPN and CDR2 SVGIG (reference sequence). CDR3 coding DNA: TGTGCCTGGAGTGTACTCGGGGGGAAGCCCACCGGGGAGCTGTTTTTT. Translating gives CAWSVLGGKPTGELFF.

V usage is TRBV2 and J usage is TRBJ1-1; TRBD1 might be the D (6 bases). Deletions cut 8 bases from V and 2 bases from J, with 12 bases between. The CDR3 is 13 amino acids. CDR1 and CDR2 (germline): SNHLY, FYNNEI. CDR3 nucleotides: TGTGCCAGCGAAGACAGGCACAACACTGAAGCTTTCTTT. Its protein is CASEDRHNTEAFF. The entire variable domain, with the rest obtained from reference TRBV2 and TRBJ1-1, is as follows: EPEVTQTPSHQVTQMGQEVILRCVPISNHLYFYWYRQILGQKVEFLVSFYNNEISEKSEIFDDQFSVERPDGSNFTLKIRSTKLEDSAMYFCASEDRHNTEAFFGQGTRLTVV.

The V call is TRBV4-1, the J call TRBJ2-5; D possibly corresponds to TRBD1 (6 bases). In germline, CDR1 is MGHRA, CDR2 YSYEKL. The CDR3 extends over 16 amino acids. V was clipped by 4 bases and J by 1 base, with 16 bases between them. The CDR3 nucleotides read TGCGCCAGCAGCCCTTCGTGGGACATACTCCAAGAGACCCAGTACTTC. It codes for CASSPSWDILQETQYF.

The chain is built from TRBV10-3 and TRBJ1-5; 10 positions agree with TRBD1. After removal of 3 bases from V and 7 bases from J, the junction contained 12 bases not matched to a gene. CDR3 size: 17 residues. The germline V gene encodes CDR1 ENHRY and CDR2 SYGVKD. The DNA of the CDR3 is TGTGCCATCAGTGACGGGACAGGGGAGAGGCTCAGCCAGCCCCAGCATTTT. This sequence encodes CAISDGTGERLSQPQHF.

J is TRBJ2-2 and V is TRBV10-2; 11 nucleotides align to TRBD2. The germline V gene has CDR1 WSHSY and CDR2 SAAADI. The V and J ends lost 6 bases and 6 bases, in that order; junction bases with no gene match: 12. This CDR3 has 17 amino acids. The CDR3 spells CASRVSGGAFEAGELFF. The CDR3 DNA reads as TGCGCCAGCAGAGTTAGCGGGGGGGCCTTTGAGGCCGGGGAGCTGTTTTTT.

This chain connects TRBV5-4 to TRBJ2-3, with D maybe TRBD2 (7 bases). V dropped 2 bases and J dropped 8 bases, with 15 bases sitting between them. CDR3 length: 14 amino acids. Germline V gene sequence: CDR1 SGHNT, CDR2 YYREEE (reference sequence). CDR3 amino acids: CASSFGGGGSTQYF. The CDR3 coding sequence is TGTGCCAGCAGCTTTGGAGGGGGGGGCAGTACGCAGTATTTT.

The J gene is TRBJ1-2, the V gene TRBV6-1, with a weak D call TRBD1 (6 bases). The CDR3 extends over 16 amino acids. Germline loops: CDR1 MNHNS, CDR2 SASEGT. Trimming cost V 0 bases and J 4 bases, with 15 bases left between them. CDR3 residues: CASSEAFTGTSYGYTF. The CDR3 bases are TGTGCCAGCAGTGAAGCGTTTACCGGGACATCCTATGGCTACACCTTC.

This clone has only a few counts. The rearrangement links TRBV15 to TRBJ1-5, with 7 bases lining up with TRBD1. CDR1 is LNHNV, CDR2 YYDKDF, per germline (reference sequence). The CDR3 totals 14 residues. V was clipped by 4 bases and J by 7 bases; unmatched bases: 7. Here the CDR3 reads CATSIPTGRQPQHF. CDR3 bases: TGTGCCACCAGCATCCCGACAGGGAGGCAGCCCCAGCATTTT. The variable domain in full, completed from reference TRBV15 and TRBJ1-5, reads DAMVIQNPRYQVTQFGKPVTLSCSQTLNHNVMYWYQQKSSQAPKLLFHYYDKDFNNEADTPDNFQSRRPNTSFCFLDIRSPGLGDTAMYLCATSIPTGRQPQHFGDGTRLSIL.

This chain connects TRBV28 to TRBJ1-2; D uncertain. Deletions cut 5 bases from V and 2 bases from J, with 6 bases between. The CDR3 has 12 amino acids. Germline CDR1 MDHEN, CDR2 SYDVKM. The CDR3: CASSITNYGYTF. CDR3 nucleotide sequence: TGTGCCAGCAGTATCACAAACTATGGCTACACCTTC.

This chain links TRBV28 with TRBJ2-3; D unclear. The CDR3 covers 15 residues. The V end was cut by 6 bases, the J end by 5 bases, with 18 bases between. CDR1 is MDHEN and CDR2 is SYDVKM in the germline V gene. CDR3 amino acids: CASSRFVLVGDTQYF. In DNA form, the CDR3 reads TGTGCCAGCAGCCGCTTCGTTTTGGTGGGAGATACGCAGTATTTT. Drawing the rest from reference TRBV28 and TRBJ2-3, the complete variable domain is DVKVTQSSRYLVKRTGEKVFLECVQDMDHENMFWYRQDPGLGLRLIYFSYDVKMKEKGDIPEGYSVSREKKERFSLILESASTNQTSMYLCASSRFVLVGDTQYFGPGTRLTVL.